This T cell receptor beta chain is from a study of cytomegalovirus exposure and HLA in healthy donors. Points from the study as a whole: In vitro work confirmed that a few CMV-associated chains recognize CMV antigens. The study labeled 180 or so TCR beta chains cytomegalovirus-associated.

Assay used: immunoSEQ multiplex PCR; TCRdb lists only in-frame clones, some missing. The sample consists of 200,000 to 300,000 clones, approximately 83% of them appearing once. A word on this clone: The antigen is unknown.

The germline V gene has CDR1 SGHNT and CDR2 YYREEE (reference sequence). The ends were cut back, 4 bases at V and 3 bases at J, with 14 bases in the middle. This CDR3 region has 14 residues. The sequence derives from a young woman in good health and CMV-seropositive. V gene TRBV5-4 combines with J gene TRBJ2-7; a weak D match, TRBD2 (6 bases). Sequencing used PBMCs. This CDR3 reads CASSTGHGSYEQYF. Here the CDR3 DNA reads TGTGCCAGCAGCACCGGACACGGGAGCTACGAGCAGTACTTC. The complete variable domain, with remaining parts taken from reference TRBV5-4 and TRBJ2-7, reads ETGVTQSPTHLIKTRGQQVTLRCSSQSGHNTVSWYQQALGQGPQFIFQYYREEENGRGNFPPRFSGLQFPNYSSELNVNALELDDSALYLCASSTGHGSYEQYFGPGTRLTVT.